Only a few counts were recorded for the clone carrying this T cell receptor beta chain. Its target is not known. The data stem from a study of T-cell memory formation after mild COVID-19. On the study more broadly: TCR clusters mostly belonged to single donors.

The study's findings and limits: Still unconfirmed is whether the second-wave clones peaking on day 37 recognized SARS-CoV-2. The study found balanced CD4/CD8 in clones contracting day 15 to 85 and a CD4+ lean in later expanders.

The CDR3 spans 14 residues. Germline V gene data show CDR1 as MGHRA and CDR2 as YSYEKL. Trimming took 4 bases from V and 4 from J, leaving 10 bases between them. 5'RACE, which relied on constant-segment primers, yielded TCR alpha and TCR beta cDNA libraries carrying sample barcodes and UMIs. TCRdb redid the calling of the 5' RACE reads with MiXCR, one entry per CDR3 protein. The table shows around 200,000 distinct CDR3 sequences, with roughly 18% occurring only once. This sequence joins TRBV4-1 and TRBJ2-2, with D tentatively TRBD1 (6 bases). The clonotype comes from a man in his late teens or twenties who had mild COVID-19 (a few samples of this study predate the infection). Cell type and time point are not known. The material sequenced was PBMCs or a T cell subset sorted from them (not recorded which). CDR3 loop: CASSRRTATGELFF. CDR3 DNA sequence: TGCGCCAGCAGCCGAAGGACAGCCACCGGGGAGCTGTTTTTT.